This T cell receptor beta chain was recovered during a study of blood T cell repertoires in COVID-19. Profiled with immunoSEQ multiplex PCR; TCRdb holds only in-frame clones, not every one. The sample consists of over 45,000 clones, about four fifths of them appearing once. Sequencing used peripheral blood. The clonotype was recovered from an elderly woman with acute or convalescent COVID-19.

CDR3 in amino acids: CASSPGLAGVDTQYF. The CDR3 coding sequence is TGTGCCAGCAGCCCGGGACTAGCGGGAGTGGATACGCAGTATTTT. V and J are TRBV3-1 (or the pseudogene TRBV3-2) and TRBJ2-3; TRBD2 aligns across 14 bases. Germline lookup yields CDR1 LGHDT and CDR2 YNNKEL (reference sequence). CDR3 length: 15 amino acids. Germline trimming cut 4 bases from V and 6 bases from J; bases unmatched to any gene: 3.